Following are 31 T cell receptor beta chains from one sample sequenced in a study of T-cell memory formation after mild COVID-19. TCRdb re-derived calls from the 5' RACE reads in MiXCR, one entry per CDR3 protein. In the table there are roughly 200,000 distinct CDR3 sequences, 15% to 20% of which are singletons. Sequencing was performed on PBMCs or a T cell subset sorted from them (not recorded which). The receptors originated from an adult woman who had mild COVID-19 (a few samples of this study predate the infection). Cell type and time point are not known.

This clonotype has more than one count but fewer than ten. CDR3 nucleotides: TGTGCCAGTAGTCATCCGGGACAGGGCACTGAAGCTTTCTTT. It encodes CASSHPGQGTEAFF. The chain employs TRBV19 and TRBJ1-1; 9 nucleotides align to TRBD1. J lost 4 bases, V lost 5 bases, and 5 bases had no gene match. There are 14 residues in the CDR3. From germline, CDR1 is LNHDA and CDR2 SQIVND (reference sequence).

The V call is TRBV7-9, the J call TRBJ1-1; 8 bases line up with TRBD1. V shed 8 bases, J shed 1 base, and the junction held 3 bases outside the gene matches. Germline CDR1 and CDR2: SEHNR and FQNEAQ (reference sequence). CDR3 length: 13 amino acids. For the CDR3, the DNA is TGTGCCAGCCGGGGACAGGAGAACACTGAAGCTTTCTTT. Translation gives CASRGQENTEAFF.

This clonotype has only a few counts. CDR3 nucleotide sequence: TGTGCCATCCGGCAGGGCCTGGGCACTGAAGCTTTCTTT. It codes for CAIRQGLGTEAFF. The V call is TRBV10-3, the J call TRBJ1-1; tentatively, D is TRBD1 (5 bases). V dropped 8 bases and J dropped 4 bases, with 14 bases sitting between them. The germline V gene has CDR1 ENHRY and CDR2 SYGVKD. CDR3 size: 13 residues.

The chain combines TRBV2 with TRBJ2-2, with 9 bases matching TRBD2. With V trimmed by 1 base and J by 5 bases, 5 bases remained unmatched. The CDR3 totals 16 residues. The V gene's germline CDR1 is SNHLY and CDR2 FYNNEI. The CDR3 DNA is TGTGCCAGCAGTGAAGGCCCTAGCGGGATTACCGGGGAGCTGTTTTTT. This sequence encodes CASSEGPSGITGELFF.

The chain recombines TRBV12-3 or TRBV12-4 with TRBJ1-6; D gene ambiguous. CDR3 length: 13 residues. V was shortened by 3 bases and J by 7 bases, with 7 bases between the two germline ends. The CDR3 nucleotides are TGTGCCAGCAGTTTGTCCGTGAATTCACCCCTCCACTTT. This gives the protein CASSLSVNSPLHF.

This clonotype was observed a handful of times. CDR3 protein: CASSPVGYPYNEQFF. Written as DNA, the CDR3 is TGCGCCAGCAGCCCGGTGGGCTATCCCTACAATGAGCAGTTCTTC. J is TRBJ2-1 and V is TRBV5-1; D ambiguous. The V end lost 4 bases, the J end lost 2 bases, and 13 bases lay between the germline ends. Looked up from germline, CDR1 is SGHRS and CDR2 is YFSETQ. CDR3 length equals 15 residues.

This CDR3 is CASSLGQVGSYEQYF. CDR3 DNA: TGTGCCAGCAGTTTAGGGCAGGTTGGCTCCTACGAGCAGTACTTC. The chain is built from TRBV12-3 or TRBV12-4 and TRBJ2-7, with D unresolved. The CDR3 consists of 15 residues. Trimming pared 1 base from V and 0 bases from J, leaving 10 bases between.

The CDR3 coding sequence is TGTGCCACCAGCAGAGATGGAGCCTCGTTGGTCGGGGAGACCCAGTACTTC. It translates to CATSRDGASLVGETQYF. The chain recombines TRBV15 with TRBJ2-5; D is unresolved. Germline assignment: CDR1 LNHNV and CDR2 YYDKDF (reference sequence). The CDR3 covers 17 residues. V was clipped by 0 bases and J by 5 bases, with 19 bases between them.

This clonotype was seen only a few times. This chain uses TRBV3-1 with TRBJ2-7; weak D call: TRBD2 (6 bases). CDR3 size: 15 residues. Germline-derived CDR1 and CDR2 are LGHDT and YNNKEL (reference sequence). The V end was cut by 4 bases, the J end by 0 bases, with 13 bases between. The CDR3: CASSPGLTVSYEQYF. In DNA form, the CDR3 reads TGTGCCAGCAGCCCGGGACTCACGGTCTCCTACGAGCAGTACTTC.

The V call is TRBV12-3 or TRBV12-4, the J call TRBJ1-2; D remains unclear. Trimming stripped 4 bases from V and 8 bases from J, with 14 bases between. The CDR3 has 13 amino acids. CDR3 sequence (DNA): TGTGCCAGCAGTTCCCCCCAAGGAGGAGGCTACACCTTC. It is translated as CASSSPQGGGYTF.

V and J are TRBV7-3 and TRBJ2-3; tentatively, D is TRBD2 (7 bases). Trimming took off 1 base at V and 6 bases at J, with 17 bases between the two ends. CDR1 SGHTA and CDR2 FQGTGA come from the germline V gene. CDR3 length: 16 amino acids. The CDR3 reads CASSLSSGGLGDTQYF. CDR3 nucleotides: TGTGCCAGCAGCTTAAGTTCGGGGGGCCTTGGGGATACGCAGTATTTT.

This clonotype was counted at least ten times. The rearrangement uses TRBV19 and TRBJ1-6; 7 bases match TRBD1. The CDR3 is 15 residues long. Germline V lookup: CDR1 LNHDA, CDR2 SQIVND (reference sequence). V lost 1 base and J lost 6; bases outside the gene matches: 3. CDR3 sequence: CASSIGNRGNSPLHF. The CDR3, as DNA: TGTGCCAGTAGTATAGGGAACAGGGGTAATTCACCCCTCCACTTT.

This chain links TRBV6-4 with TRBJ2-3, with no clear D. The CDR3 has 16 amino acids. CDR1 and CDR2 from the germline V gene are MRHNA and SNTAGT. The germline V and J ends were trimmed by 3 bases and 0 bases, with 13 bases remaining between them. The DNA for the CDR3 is TGTGCCAGCAGTGAACCCAGAGACACTAGCACAGATACGCAGTATTTT. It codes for CASSEPRDTSTDTQYF.

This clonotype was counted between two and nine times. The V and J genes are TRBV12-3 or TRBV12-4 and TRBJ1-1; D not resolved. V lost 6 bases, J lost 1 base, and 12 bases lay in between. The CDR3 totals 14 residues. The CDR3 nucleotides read TGTGCCAGCAGGCCTATCGAACGGAACACTGAAGCTTTCTTT. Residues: CASRPIERNTEAFF.

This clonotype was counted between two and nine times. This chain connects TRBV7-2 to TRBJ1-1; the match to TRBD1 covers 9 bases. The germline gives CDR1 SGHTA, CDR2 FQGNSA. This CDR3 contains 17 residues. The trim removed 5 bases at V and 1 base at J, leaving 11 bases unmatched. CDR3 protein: CASSTLDRGRGNTEAFF. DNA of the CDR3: TGTGCCAGCAGCACGTTGGACAGGGGCCGCGGGAACACTGAAGCTTTCTTT.

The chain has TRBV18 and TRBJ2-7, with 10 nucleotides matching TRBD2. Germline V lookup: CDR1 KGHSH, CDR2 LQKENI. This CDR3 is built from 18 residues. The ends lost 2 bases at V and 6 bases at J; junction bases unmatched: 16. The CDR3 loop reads CASSPRLLAGRGPSEQYF. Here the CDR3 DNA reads TGTGCCAGCTCACCAAGACTACTAGCGGGGAGAGGGCCATCCGAGCAGTACTTC.

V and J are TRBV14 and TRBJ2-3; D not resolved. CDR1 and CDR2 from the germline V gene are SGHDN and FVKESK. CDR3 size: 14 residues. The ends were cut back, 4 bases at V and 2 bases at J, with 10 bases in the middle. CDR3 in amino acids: CASSPLGFTDTQYF. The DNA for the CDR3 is TGTGCCAGCAGCCCCCTAGGATTCACAGATACGCAGTATTTT.

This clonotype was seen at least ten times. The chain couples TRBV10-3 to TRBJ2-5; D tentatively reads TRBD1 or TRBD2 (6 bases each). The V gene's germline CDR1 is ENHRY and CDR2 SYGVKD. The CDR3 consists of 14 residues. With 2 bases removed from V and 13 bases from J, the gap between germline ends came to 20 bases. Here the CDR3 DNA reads TGTGCCATCAGTGAGGATTCTAGAGGGGGGCCCTTGTACTTC. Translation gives CAISEDSRGGPLYF.

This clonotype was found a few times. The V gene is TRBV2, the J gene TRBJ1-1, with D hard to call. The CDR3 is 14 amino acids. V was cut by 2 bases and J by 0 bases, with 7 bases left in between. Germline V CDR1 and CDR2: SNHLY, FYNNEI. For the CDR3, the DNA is TGTGCCAGCAGTGAATGGCAGTTGAACACTGAAGCTTTCTTT. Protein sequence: CASSEWQLNTEAFF. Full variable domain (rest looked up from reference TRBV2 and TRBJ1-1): EPEVTQTPSHQVTQMGQEVILRCVPISNHLYFYWYRQILGQKVEFLVSFYNNEISEKSEIFDDQFSVERPDGSNFTLKIRSTKLEDSAMYFCASSEWQLNTEAFFGQGTRLTVV.

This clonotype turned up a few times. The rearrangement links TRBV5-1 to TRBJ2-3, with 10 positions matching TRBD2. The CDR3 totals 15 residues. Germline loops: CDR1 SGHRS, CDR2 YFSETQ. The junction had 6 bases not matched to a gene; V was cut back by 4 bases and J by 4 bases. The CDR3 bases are TGCGCCAGCAGCCAGAGCGGGGGGGCGTCAGATACGCAGTATTTT. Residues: CASSQSGGASDTQYF.

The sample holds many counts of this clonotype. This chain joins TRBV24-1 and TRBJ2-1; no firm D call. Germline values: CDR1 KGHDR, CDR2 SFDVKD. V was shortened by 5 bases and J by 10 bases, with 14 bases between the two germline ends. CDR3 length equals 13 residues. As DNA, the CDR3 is TGTGCCACCAGTGGGTCTGCGGTGAGGGAGCAGTTCTTC. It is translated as CATSGSAVREQFF.

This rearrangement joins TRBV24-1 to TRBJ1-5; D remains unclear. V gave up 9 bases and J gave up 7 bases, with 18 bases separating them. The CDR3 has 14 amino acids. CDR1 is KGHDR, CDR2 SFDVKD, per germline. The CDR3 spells CATASGPSTQPQHF. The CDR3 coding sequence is TGTGCCACCGCCAGTGGTCCATCCACCCAGCCCCAGCATTTT.

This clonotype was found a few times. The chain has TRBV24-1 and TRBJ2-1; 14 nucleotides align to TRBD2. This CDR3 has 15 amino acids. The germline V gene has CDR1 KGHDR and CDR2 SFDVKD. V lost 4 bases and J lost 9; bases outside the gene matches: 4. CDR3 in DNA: TGTGCCACCAGTGACCAAGGACTAGCGGGAGGTGAGCAGTTCTTC. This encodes CATSDQGLAGGEQFF.

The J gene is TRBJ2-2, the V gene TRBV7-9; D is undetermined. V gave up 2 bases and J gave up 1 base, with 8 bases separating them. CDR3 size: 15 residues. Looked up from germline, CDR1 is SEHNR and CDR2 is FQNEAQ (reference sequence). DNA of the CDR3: TGTGCCAGCAGCTTATTACTATTGAACACCGGGGAGCTGTTTTTT. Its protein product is CASSLLLLNTGELFF.

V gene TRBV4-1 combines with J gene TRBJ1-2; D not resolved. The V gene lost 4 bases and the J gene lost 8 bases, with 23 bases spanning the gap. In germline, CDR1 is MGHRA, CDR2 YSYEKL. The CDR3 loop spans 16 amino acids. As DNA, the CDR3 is TGCGCCAGCAGCCCTCGGACGTTCGCGGCGGCTGACGGCTACACCTTC. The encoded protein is CASSPRTFAAADGYTF.

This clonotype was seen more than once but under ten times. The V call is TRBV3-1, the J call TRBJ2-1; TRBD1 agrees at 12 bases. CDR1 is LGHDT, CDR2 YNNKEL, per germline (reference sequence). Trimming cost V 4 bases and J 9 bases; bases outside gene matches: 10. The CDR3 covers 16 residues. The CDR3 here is CASSLLGDRGRREQFF. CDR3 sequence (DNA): TGTGCCAGCAGCCTGCTCGGGGACAGGGGGCGACGTGAGCAGTTCTTC.

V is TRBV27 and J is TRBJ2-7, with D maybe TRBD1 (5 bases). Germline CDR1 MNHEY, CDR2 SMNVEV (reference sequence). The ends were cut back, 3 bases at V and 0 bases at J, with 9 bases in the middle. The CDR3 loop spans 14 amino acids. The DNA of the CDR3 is TGTGCCAGCAGTTTCCAGGGATTCTCCTACGAGCAGTACTTC. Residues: CASSFQGFSYEQYF.

In nucleotides, the CDR3 is TGTGCCAGCAGTTTCCCGTTCTATGGCTACACCTTC. This sequence encodes CASSFPFYGYTF. The chain couples TRBV12-3 or TRBV12-4 to TRBJ1-2; D remains ambiguous. There are 12 residues in the CDR3. V was trimmed by 3 bases and J by 4 bases, leaving 6 bases between them.

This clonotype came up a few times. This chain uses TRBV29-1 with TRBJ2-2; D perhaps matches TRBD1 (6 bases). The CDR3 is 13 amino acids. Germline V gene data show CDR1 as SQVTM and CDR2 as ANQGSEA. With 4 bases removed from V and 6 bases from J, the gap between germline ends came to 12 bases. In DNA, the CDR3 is TGCAGCGTTGGTTATGGGGGCCCCGGGGAGCTGTTTTTT. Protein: CSVGYGGPGELFF.

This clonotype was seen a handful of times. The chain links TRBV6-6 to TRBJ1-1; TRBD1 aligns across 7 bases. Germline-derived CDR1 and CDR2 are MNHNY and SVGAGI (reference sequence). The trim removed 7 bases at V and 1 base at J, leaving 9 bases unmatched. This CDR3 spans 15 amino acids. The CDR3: CASTSYRGGNTEAFF. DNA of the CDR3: TGTGCCAGCACAAGCTACAGGGGCGGGAACACTGAAGCTTTCTTT.

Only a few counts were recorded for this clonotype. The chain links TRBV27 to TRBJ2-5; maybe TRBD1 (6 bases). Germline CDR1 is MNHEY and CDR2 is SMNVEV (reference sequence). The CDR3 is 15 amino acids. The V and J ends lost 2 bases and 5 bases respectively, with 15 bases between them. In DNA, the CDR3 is TGTGCCAGCAGTTTACGTCCCTACCAGGGGGAGACCCAGTACTTC. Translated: CASSLRPYQGETQYF.